These 11 T cell receptor beta chains originate from one sample sequenced in a study of T-cell memory formation after mild COVID-19. One entry per CDR3 protein, called by TCRdb with MiXCR from the 5' RACE reads. The sample gives 450,000 to 650,000 distinct CDR3 sequences, roughly 17% of which show up once; 12% is in the top ten. Material: PBMCs or a T cell subset sorted from them (not recorded which). The receptors were gathered from an adult woman who had mild COVID-19 (a few samples of this study predate the infection). Cell type and time point are not known.

The chain recombines TRBV29-1 with TRBJ1-3; 7 nucleotides align to TRBD1. Germline assignment: CDR1 SQVTM and CDR2 ANQGSEA. With V trimmed by 3 bases and J by 7 bases, 6 bases remained unmatched. The CDR3 loop spans 13 amino acids. This chain's CDR3 is CSVEDRSLNTIYF. For the CDR3, the DNA is TGCAGCGTTGAGGACAGGTCCCTCAACACCATATATTTT.

This clonotype has more than one count but fewer than ten. The J gene is TRBJ2-5, the V gene TRBV5-1; D is ambiguous. The length of the CDR3 is 16 residues. Germline V gene data show CDR1 as SGHRS and CDR2 as YFSETQ. The V end was cut by 3 bases, the J end by 4 bases, with 19 bases between. The CDR3 region is CASSWRHPGLVETQYF. The CDR3, as DNA: TGCGCCAGCAGCTGGAGACATCCCGGGCTGGTAGAGACCCAGTACTTC.

The rearrangement joins TRBV9 to TRBJ2-5, with 8 bases lining up with TRBD1. The junction had 12 bases not matched to a gene; V was cut back by 4 bases and J by 4 bases. Germline CDR1 SGDLS, CDR2 YYNGEE. CDR3 length: 16 residues. The CDR3 protein is CASSSRTGNSGETQYF. The CDR3 coding sequence is TGTGCCAGCAGCTCAAGGACAGGGAACTCTGGAGAGACCCAGTACTTC.

The CDR3 DNA follows: TGCGCCAGCAGGAGGGACGACGCAGATACGCAGTATTTT. Translating it yields CASRRDDADTQYF. The rearrangement links TRBV5-1 to TRBJ2-3, with D perhaps assigned TRBD1 or TRBD2 (5 bases each). The germline V gene has CDR1 SGHRS and CDR2 YFSETQ. The CDR3 is 13 residues long. V was cut by 5 bases and J by 4 bases, with 11 bases left in between.

This clonotype was seen more than once but under ten times. The chain joins TRBV11-2 to TRBJ2-3; 9 bases fit TRBD2. The germline gives CDR1 SGHAT, CDR2 FQNNGV. CDR3 length equals 16 residues. Losses at the gene ends were 4 bases for V and 1 base for J; bases not matched to a gene: 6. The CDR3 region is CASSSGTSLRTDTQYF. The CDR3 bases are TGTGCCAGCAGCTCCGGGACTAGCTTACGCACAGATACGCAGTATTTT.

The rearrangement joins TRBV2 to TRBJ1-4; 12 bases map to TRBD1. J lost 7 bases, V lost 4 bases, and 7 bases had no gene match. CDR3 length: 16 residues. Germline V gene data show CDR1 as SNHLY and CDR2 as FYNNEI. CDR3 amino acids: CASSVGTGGLSEKLFF. Here the CDR3 DNA reads TGTGCCAGCAGTGTCGGGACAGGGGGCTTGAGTGAAAAACTGTTTTTT.

The chain joins TRBV7-9 to TRBJ1-4; D ambiguous. The CDR3 length is 16 residues. Germline V gene lookup returns CDR1 SEHNR and CDR2 FQNEAQ (reference sequence). V was shortened by 5 bases and J by 0 bases, with 13 bases between the two germline ends. CDR3 bases: TGTGCCAGCAGCCGTACTAGCGATGCAACTAATGAAAAACTGTTTTTT. This sequence encodes CASSRTSDATNEKLFF.

The chain joins TRBV7-2 to TRBJ2-1; TRBD1 might be the D (6 bases). V lost 5 bases and J 4 bases, leaving 9 bases between the germline ends. Germline CDR1 SGHTA, CDR2 FQGNSA. The CDR3 sequence is 13 residues long. CDR3 loop: CASSRGGYNEQFF. The CDR3 region has the DNA TGTGCCAGCAGCCGAGGGGGTTACAATGAGCAGTTCTTC.

V is TRBV5-1 and J is TRBJ1-6, with 8 bases aligning to TRBD1. V gave up 4 bases and J gave up 10 bases; unmatched junction bases: 1. Germline CDR1 and CDR2: SGHRS and YFSETQ. The CDR3 has 12 amino acids. The chain's CDR3 is CASSGTGSPLHF. CDR3 DNA: TGCGCCAGCAGCGGGACAGGCTCACCCCTCCACTTT.

In this sample, this clonotype turned up many times. This chain uses TRBV25-1 with TRBJ1-2, with TRBD1 identical over 8 bases. V shed 3 bases and J 4 bases; nucleotides not matched to a gene: 10. This CDR3 spans 16 amino acids. The germline gives CDR1 MGHDK, CDR2 SYGVNS. The CDR3 sequence: CASSDDGGQGGYGYTF. CDR3 nucleotides: TGTGCCAGCAGTGATGATGGAGGACAGGGAGGCTATGGCTACACCTTC.

CDR3 sequence: CSASLTSSTDTQYF. The DNA for the CDR3 is TGCAGTGCTAGCCTTACTAGCTCTACAGATACGCAGTATTTT. The gene calls are TRBV20-1 and TRBJ2-3; weak D call: TRBD2 (6 bases). Germline-derived CDR1 and CDR2 are DFQATT and SNEGSKA (reference sequence). This CDR3 region has 14 residues. V was trimmed by 3 bases and J by 3 bases, leaving 13 bases between them.